These 12 T cell receptor beta chains were all obtained from the same sample, sequenced in a study of blood T cell repertoires in COVID-19. Generated by immunoSEQ multiplex PCR, the TCRdb table keeps only in-frame clones and is missing some. Of more than 300,000 clones listed, about 88% are singletons. The sample comprised peripheral blood. These receptors were taken from a woman in her sixties or seventies with COVID-19, enrolled during active disease.

The chain recombines TRBV5-5 with TRBJ1-2; 11 bases match TRBD1. Unmatched junction bases numbered 8, after V lost 2 bases and J lost 8 bases. The CDR3 contains 15 residues. Germline V CDR1 and CDR2: SGHKS, YYEKEE (reference sequence). The CDR3 DNA reads as TGTGCCAGCAGCTTTTCCGGACAGGGGGCGCGGGGCTACACCTTC. It yields the protein CASSFSGQGARGYTF.

This clone has more than one count but fewer than ten. The V call is TRBV7-2, the J call TRBJ1-2, with D possibly TRBD1 on 6 matching bases. Germline V gene sequence: CDR1 SGHTA, CDR2 FQGNSA. CDR3 length: 12 amino acids. The V end lost 6 bases, the J end lost 8 bases, and 13 bases lay between the germline ends. CDR3 nucleotides: TGTGCCAGCAGTCTTAACAGGGTGGGCTACACCTTC. This gives the protein CASSLNRVGYTF.

This clone has just one count. This chain joins TRBV24-1 and TRBJ2-3; 9 positions match TRBD1. The CDR3 is 12 residues long. J lost 10 bases, V lost 5 bases, and 3 bases had no gene match. Germline V lookup: CDR1 KGHDR, CDR2 SFDVKD. This CDR3 is CATSGGQGAQYF. Written as DNA, the CDR3 is TGTGCCACCAGTGGGGGACAGGGAGCGCAGTATTTT.

The chain couples TRBV11-2 to TRBJ2-7; TRBD2 matches at 11 bases. With V trimmed by 5 bases and J by 3 bases, 12 bases remained unmatched. The V gene's germline CDR1 is SGHAT and CDR2 FQNNGV. The CDR3 is 17 amino acids. DNA of the CDR3: TGTGCCAGCAGCCCCTCCACTAGCGGGGGTAAAAACTACGAGCAGTACTTC. Amino acid sequence: CASSPSTSGGKNYEQYF.

The chain carries TRBV24-1 and TRBJ2-1; 7 nucleotides align to TRBD2. The V gene's germline CDR1 is KGHDR and CDR2 SFDVKD. The CDR3 sequence is 14 residues long. Trimming at V came to 6 bases and at J to 0 bases, leaving 1 base not matched to a gene. Here the CDR3 reads CATSPGGSYNEQFF. The DNA for the CDR3 is TGTGCCACCAGTCCGGGGGGCTCCTACAATGAGCAGTTCTTC.

The chain links TRBV6-5 to TRBJ1-1, with TRBD1 as a possible D gene (5 bases). The germline CDR1 and CDR2 sequences are MNHEY and SVGAGI. The V gene lost 7 bases and the J gene lost 11 bases, with 14 bases spanning the gap. The CDR3 loop spans 11 amino acids. DNA of the CDR3: TGTGCCAGCACCCTGGGGGAGGTCGCTTTCTTT. Translation gives CASTLGEVAFF.

The gene calls are TRBV27 and TRBJ2-1; 10 positions agree with TRBD1. J lost 8 bases, V lost 5 bases, and 9 bases had no gene match. The germline CDR1 and CDR2 sequences are MNHEY and SMNVEV (reference sequence). The CDR3 is 15 residues long. CDR3 sequence reads: CASSSPGQGRDEQFF. CDR3 DNA sequence: TGTGCCAGCAGTAGCCCGGGACAGGGGAGGGATGAGCAGTTCTTC.

The chain carries TRBV13 and TRBJ2-5, with 7 bases aligning to TRBD2. CDR1 is PRHDT and CDR2 is FYEKMQ in the germline V gene (reference sequence). J was trimmed by 0 bases and V by 5 bases; bases with no gene match: 9. This CDR3 is built from 16 residues. CDR3 sequence reads: CASSQSEGLDQETQYF. The DNA of the CDR3 is TGTGCCAGCAGCCAATCGGAAGGACTAGACCAAGAGACCCAGTACTTC.

The CDR3 is CATSDRGDGYTF. The CDR3 bases are TGTGCCACCAGTGATCGCGGAGATGGCTACACCTTC. V is TRBV24-1 and J is TRBJ1-2, with D unclear. Per germline, CDR1 KGHDR and CDR2 SFDVKD. V lost 3 bases and J lost 6, with 7 bases in between. The CDR3 covers 12 residues.

The chain carries TRBV6-6 and TRBJ2-1, with 9 bases identical to TRBD2. Germline assignment: CDR1 MNHNY and CDR2 SVGAGI (reference sequence). V was pared by 7 bases and J by 7 bases, with 8 bases of the junction left unmatched. CDR3 length equals 14 residues. CDR3 in DNA: TGTGCCAGCACGGAGGCGGGGGGGCCAAATGAGCAGTTCTTC. This gives the protein CASTEAGGPNEQFF.

Here the CDR3 reads CASSLDRARNLPGEQYF. The CDR3 nucleotides are TGTGCCAGCAGCTTGGATCGGGCGCGGAACTTACCGGGAGAGCAGTACTTC. The J gene is TRBJ2-7, the V gene TRBV5-6; D is possibly TRBD2 (5 bases). The V and J ends lost 0 bases and 7 bases respectively, with 23 bases between them. Germline CDR1 is SGHDT and CDR2 is YYEEEE. The CDR3 is 17 residues long.

The rearrangement uses TRBV2 and TRBJ2-5; 7 positions agree with TRBD1. Germline lookup yields CDR1 SNHLY and CDR2 FYNNEI. CDR3 size: 17 residues. The V segment lost 8 bases and the J segment 4 bases; nucleotides outside the gene matches: 19. CDR3 coding DNA: TGTGCCAGCCGCGAAACGGGACAGATATCATATCCAGAGACCCAGTACTTC. This translates into CASRETGQISYPETQYF. Variable domain in full (rest from reference TRBV2 and TRBJ2-5): EPEVTQTPSHQVTQMGQEVILRCVPISNHLYFYWYRQILGQKVEFLVSFYNNEISEKSEIFDDQFSVERPDGSNFTLKIRSTKLEDSAMYFCASRETGQISYPETQYFGPGTRLLVL.